This T cell receptor (beta chain) was captured in a study of blood T cell repertoires in COVID-19. Study details: Material from acute and convalescent COVID-19 was sourced from the United States, Italy and Spain. T cells, B-cell-depleted T cells, or PBMCs supplied cDNA or gDNA.

J lost 1 base, V lost 10 bases, and 5 bases had no gene match. This CDR3 is 13 amino acids long. The V gene's germline CDR1 is WNHNN and CDR2 SYGVQD (reference sequence). Under the authors' procedure: Reference gene primer amplification gave estimated nucleated cell counts. Method: immunoSEQ multiplex PCR; TCRdb's copy keeps in-frame clones and lacks some. D and trimming come from the DNA, and the V and J calls and clone size come from that table. The sample lists more than 200,000 clones, approximately 80% occurring once. The J gene is TRBJ1-1, the V gene TRBV10-1, with TRBD1 matching 8 bases. Sequenced material: peripheral blood. This sequence was found in a man in his 60s with acute or convalescent COVID-19. Here the CDR3 reads CATSGGPNTEAFF. The CDR3 coding sequence is TGCGCCACCTCAGGGGGCCCGAACACTGAAGCTTTCTTT.